The next 27 T cell receptor beta chains were all read from a single sample in a study of blood T cell repertoires in COVID-19. Repertoires were generated with immunoSEQ multiplex PCR, while TCRdb's copy carries only in-frame clones and drops some. The sample has 40,000 or so clones, around 86% seen once. Sequencing input: peripheral blood. These receptors originate from a man between 40 and 49 years old with active COVID-19.

The genes are TRBV10-3 and TRBJ1-5; the D gene is possibly TRBD1 (5 bases). The CDR3 length is 13 residues. Germline lookup yields CDR1 ENHRY and CDR2 SYGVKD. Trimming cost V 3 bases and J 6 bases, with 9 bases left between them. The CDR3 sequence is CAISDGAGQPQHF. The CDR3 DNA sequence: TGTGCCATCAGTGATGGGGCCGGTCAGCCCCAGCATTTT.

The CDR3 is CASSVGLAGVSSYNEQFF. The CDR3 coding sequence is TGTGCCAGCAGCGTAGGGCTAGCGGGGGTGAGCTCCTACAATGAGCAGTTCTTC. The rearrangement links TRBV9 to TRBJ2-1; 10 bases are a match to TRBD2. The CDR3 runs to 18 residues. J lost 0 bases, V lost 0 bases, and 6 bases had no gene match. Germline V gene data show CDR1 as SGDLS and CDR2 as YYNGEE.

The chain employs TRBV2 and TRBJ2-1, with TRBD2 identical over 8 bases. J gave up 10 bases and V 6 bases, and 14 bases lay outside the gene matches. The length of the CDR3 is 15 residues. CDR1 and CDR2 from the germline V gene are SNHLY and FYNNEI. The CDR3 loop reads CASSGDLREASEQFF. The DNA of the CDR3 is TGTGCCAGCAGCGGGGACTTGCGGGAGGCCAGCGAGCAGTTCTTC.

V is TRBV28 and J is TRBJ2-3; maybe TRBD2 (6 bases). V dropped 5 bases and J dropped 0 bases, with 18 bases sitting between them. CDR1 is MDHEN and CDR2 is SYDVKM in the germline V gene. The CDR3 covers 17 residues. This CDR3 reads CASSPLSPSGSTDTQYF. In DNA, the CDR3 is TGTGCCAGCAGTCCATTGAGTCCCAGCGGGAGCACAGATACGCAGTATTTT.

This clone appeared once. The CDR3 DNA is TGTGCCAGCAGCCAAGTCGAACAGCTGAACACTGAAGCTTTCTTT. It encodes CASSQVEQLNTEAFF. The rearrangement joins TRBV4-2 to TRBJ1-1; D unclear. The germline CDR1 and CDR2 sequences are LGHNA and YNFKEQ. V lost 1 base and J 0 bases, leaving 9 bases between the germline ends. The CDR3 consists of 15 residues.

This chain links TRBV19 with TRBJ2-2, with TRBD1 matching 11 bases. The V gene's germline CDR1 is LNHDA and CDR2 SQIVND (reference sequence). V trimming: 6 bases; J trimming: 6 bases; junction bases outside the gene matches: 12. The CDR3 is 17 amino acids. The CDR3: CASRLQSGTGGPGELFF. CDR3 nucleotides: TGTGCCAGTAGGCTCCAAAGTGGGACAGGGGGTCCCGGGGAGCTGTTTTTT.

The chain uses TRBV9 and TRBJ1-2; D gene uncertain. Trimming removed 0 bases from V and 5 bases from J, with 11 bases in between. The length of the CDR3 is 14 residues. The germline gives CDR1 SGDLS, CDR2 YYNGEE. In DNA, the CDR3 is TGTGCCAGCAGCGTAGGCGAGACGGGATATGGCTACACCTTC. As protein: CASSVGETGYGYTF. Complete variable domain (other parts from reference TRBV9 and TRBJ1-2): DSGVTQTPKHLITATGQRVTLRCSPRSGDLSVYWYQQSLDQGLQFLIQYYNGEERAKGNILERFSAQQFPDLHSELNLSSLELGDSALYFCASSVGETGYGYTFGSGTRLTVV.

Worth noting for this clone: Other DNA sequences in this sample translate to the same CDR3. The chain couples TRBV12-3 or TRBV12-4 to TRBJ1-1, with TRBD1 identical over 7 bases. J lost 2 bases, V lost 5 bases, and 2 bases had no gene match. The length of the CDR3 is 13 residues. The CDR3 loop is CASSRQGNTEAFF. Written as DNA, the CDR3 is TGTGCCAGCAGTCGACAGGGTAACACTGAAGCTTTCTTT.

This clone was seen only a few times. V usage is TRBV29-1 and J usage is TRBJ1-2, with a tentative D call TRBD1 (6 bases). The germline V gene encodes CDR1 SQVTM and CDR2 ANQGSEA. Trimming removed 5 bases at V and 7 bases at J, with 17 bases between. The CDR3 is made up of 13 amino acids. In DNA form, the CDR3 reads TGCAGCGTTCAAGGGGGAACAGGACGTGGCTACACCTTC. This encodes CSVQGGTGRGYTF.

This clone came up once. This sequence joins TRBV7-6 and TRBJ2-1; TRBD2 matches 16 bases. V trimming: 5 bases; J trimming: 5 bases; junction bases outside the gene matches: 9. CDR1 and CDR2 (germline): SGHVS, FNYEAQ. The CDR3 is 18 residues long. Written as DNA, the CDR3 is TGTGCCAGCAGCCCATCGGGACTAGCGGGAGGGCCAGACAATGAGCAGTTCTTC. Translating it yields CASSPSGLAGGPDNEQFF. Variable domain in full (rest from reference TRBV7-6 and TRBJ2-1): GAGVSQSPRYKVTKRGQDVALRCDPISGHVSLYWYRQALGQGPEFLTYFNYEAQQDKSGLPNDRFSAERPEGSISTLTIQRTEQRDSAMYRCASSPSGLAGGPDNEQFFGPGTRLTVL.

The chain is built from TRBV9 and TRBJ2-7, with a tentative D call TRBD2 (7 bases). Per the germline V gene, CDR1 is SGDLS and CDR2 is YYNGEE. This CDR3 region has 15 residues. V was cut by 5 bases and J by 0 bases, with 15 bases left in between. CDR3 protein: CASSHGGHGSYEQYF. CDR3 DNA: TGTGCCAGCAGTCACGGGGGGCACGGCTCCTACGAGCAGTACTTC. The whole variable domain, filled in from reference TRBV9 and TRBJ2-7, reads DSGVTQTPKHLITATGQRVTLRCSPRSGDLSVYWYQQSLDQGLQFLIQYYNGEERAKGNILERFSAQQFPDLHSELNLSSLELGDSALYFCASSHGGHGSYEQYFGPGTRLTVT.

The chain links TRBV5-6 to TRBJ2-1; 9 nucleotides line up with TRBD2. The CDR3 contains 16 residues. CDR1 and CDR2 from the germline V gene are SGHDT and YYEEEE. V gave up 7 bases and J gave up 6 bases; unmatched junction bases: 14. CDR3 sequence reads: CASALLAGHGGNEQFF. DNA for the CDR3: TGTGCCAGCGCCCTTCTAGCGGGGCATGGTGGCAATGAGCAGTTCTTC. Looking up the rest from reference TRBV5-6 and TRBJ2-1 gives the full variable domain: DAGVTQSPTHLIKTRGQQVTLRCSPKSGHDTVSWYQQALGQGPQFIFQYYEEEERQRGNFPDRFSGHQFPNYSSELNVNALLLGDSALYLCASALLAGHGGNEQFFGPGTRLTVL.

This chain joins TRBV5-4 and TRBJ2-7; 9 bases are a match to TRBD2. The V and J ends lost 4 bases and 4 bases, in that order; junction bases with no gene match: 12. Germline CDR1 SGHNT, CDR2 YYREEE (reference sequence). CDR3 size: 16 residues. The CDR3 region has the DNA TGTGCCAGCAGCCCAGGACGGGTTAGCGGGAGATACGAGCAGTACTTC. Translating it yields CASSPGRVSGRYEQYF.

This sequence joins TRBV11-2 and TRBJ2-3; tentative D call: TRBD1 (6 bases). The V gene lost 6 bases and the J gene lost 0 bases, with 10 bases spanning the gap. The CDR3 consists of 14 residues. The germline gives CDR1 SGHAT, CDR2 FQNNGV. CDR3 protein: CASRAGVSTDTQYF. CDR3 in DNA: TGTGCCAGCAGGGCAGGGGTTAGCACAGATACGCAGTATTTT.

This chain connects TRBV6-6 to TRBJ2-1, with a weak D call TRBD2 (6 bases). Trimming removed 8 bases from V and 9 bases from J, with 26 bases in between. Germline CDR1 reads MNHNY; CDR2 reads SVGAGI (reference sequence). The CDR3 is made up of 16 amino acids. The CDR3 DNA reads as TGTGCCAGCTCTAAAGGGCAGGTCTCCGGGAGTGGTGAGCAGTTCTTC. Amino acids: CASSKGQVSGSGEQFF.

This clone was found a few times. The genes are TRBV10-3 and TRBJ2-3; 8 bases are shared with TRBD2. This CDR3 is 16 amino acids long. Germline assignment: CDR1 ENHRY and CDR2 SYGVKD. V shed 4 bases and J 0 bases; nucleotides not matched to a gene: 6. The CDR3 DNA reads TGTGCCATCAGTGGGGCGACTAGCGAGAGCACAGATACGCAGTATTTT. It translates to CAISGATSESTDTQYF.

The chain uses TRBV19 and TRBJ2-1, with 14 bases lining up with TRBD2. The CDR3 has 18 residues. Germline loops: CDR1 LNHDA, CDR2 SQIVND (reference sequence). V gave up 6 bases and J gave up 7 bases; unmatched junction bases: 14. The CDR3 DNA is TGTGCCAGTAGGGGACTAGCGGGAGTAAAGGGTTTGGGGAATGAGCAGTTCTTC. Translation gives CASRGLAGVKGLGNEQFF.

J is TRBJ2-3 and V is TRBV6-2 or TRBV6-3; maybe TRBD2 (5 bases). The V and J ends lost 5 bases and 2 bases respectively, with 14 bases between them. The CDR3 spans 15 residues. The germline CDR1 and CDR2 sequences are MNHEY and SVGEGT. The CDR3 bases are TGTGCCAGCAGTAAACCGGGATCTTTCACAGATACGCAGTATTTT. This translates into CASSKPGSFTDTQYF.

The gene calls are TRBV19 and TRBJ2-6; D call uncertain. V was shortened by 5 bases and J by 2 bases, with 16 bases between the two germline ends. Germline V gene sequence: CDR1 LNHDA, CDR2 SQIVND (reference sequence). CDR3 length: 17 amino acids. The CDR3 loop is CASSFGLPRPGANVLTF. For the CDR3, the DNA is TGTGCCAGTAGTTTTGGCCTTCCCCGTCCTGGGGCCAACGTCCTGACTTTC.

The CDR3 nucleotides are TGTGCCAGCAGTTACGGGACAGGAGCTTGGGAGCTGTTTTTT. Protein sequence: CASSYGTGAWELFF. The rearrangement joins TRBV6-5 to TRBJ2-2; 8 nucleotides agree with TRBD1. This CDR3 spans 14 amino acids. From germline, CDR1 is MNHEY and CDR2 SVGAGI. Germline trimming cut 2 bases from V and 9 bases from J; bases unmatched to any gene: 5.

This clone is a singleton in its sample. The V and J genes are TRBV18 and TRBJ2-5; a weak D match, TRBD2 (6 bases). Germline V gene sequence: CDR1 KGHSH, CDR2 LQKENI. V was shortened by 2 bases and J by 4 bases, with 14 bases between the two germline ends. The CDR3 covers 15 residues. The CDR3 nucleotides read TGTGCCAGCTCACCAGGACGGGAGAGGCCAGAGACCCAGTACTTC. Translation gives CASSPGRERPETQYF.

The sample holds one count of this clone. The J gene is TRBJ2-5, the V gene TRBV29-1; 9 nucleotides align to TRBD2. With V trimmed by 5 bases and J by 4 bases, 5 bases remained unmatched. The CDR3 runs 13 residues. Per germline, CDR1 SQVTM and CDR2 ANQGSEA. In DNA form, the CDR3 reads TGCAGCGTTAGTAGCGGGAGCACAGAGACCCAGTACTTC. Translated: CSVSSGSTETQYF.

The chain uses TRBV9 and TRBJ2-1; D gene unclear. With 0 bases removed from V and 9 bases from J, the gap between germline ends came to 19 bases. This CDR3 spans 16 amino acids. Germline loops: CDR1 SGDLS, CDR2 YYNGEE. The DNA for the CDR3 is TGTGCCAGCAGCGTAGGGGCAGTGGTTATCTCTGGTGAGCAGTTCTTC. It yields the protein CASSVGAVVISGEQFF.

V and J are TRBV28 and TRBJ1-1; no definite D call. Trimming stripped 1 base from V and 1 base from J, with 7 bases between. This CDR3 is 14 amino acids long. Germline V gene sequence: CDR1 MDHEN, CDR2 SYDVKM. The CDR3 sequence is CASSLLRRNTEAFF. CDR3 bases: TGTGCCAGCAGTTTATTGCGGAGGAACACTGAAGCTTTCTTT.

There are a few counts of this clone. This rearrangement joins TRBV5-1 to TRBJ2-1, with D possibly matching TRBD2 (7 bases). This CDR3 region has 14 residues. The V gene's germline CDR1 is SGHRS and CDR2 YFSETQ. Trimming shortened V by 0 bases and J by 8 bases, and 12 bases separated the two germline ends. CDR3 in DNA: TGCGCCAGCAGCTTGGGAGGCGGGGGCGATGAGCAGTTCTTC. Translation: CASSLGGGGDEQFF.

The V call is TRBV19, the J call TRBJ2-5; 7 nucleotides agree with TRBD2. Per the germline V gene, CDR1 is LNHDA and CDR2 is SQIVND (reference sequence). The CDR3 is 14 amino acids. V was pared by 10 bases and J by 5 bases, with 13 bases of the junction left unmatched. The CDR3 DNA reads TGTGCCACCCAAGCAGCGGGGCGGGCGGAGACCCAGTACTTC. The encoded protein is CATQAAGRAETQYF.

V and J are TRBV7-9 and TRBJ2-7; 7 positions match TRBD2. Germline loops: CDR1 SEHNR, CDR2 FQNEAQ (reference sequence). Trimming at V came to 5 bases and at J to 0 bases, leaving 7 bases not matched to a gene. The CDR3 totals 15 residues. CDR3 coding DNA: TGTGCCAGCAGCCCGGGAGGCGGAATCTCCTACGAGCAGTACTTC. Its protein product is CASSPGGGISYEQYF.